What follows is one T cell receptor beta chain and its context. The data derive from a study of blood T cell repertoires in COVID-19. The overall study: Collection of acute and convalescent COVID-19 samples took place in the United States, Italy and Spain. PBMCs, B-cell-depleted T cells, or T cells were the source of the cDNA or gDNA that made up the material.

The CDR3 runs 13 residues. V lost 3 bases, J lost 7 bases, and 10 bases lay in between. Germline assignment: CDR1 MNHNY and CDR2 SVGAGI (reference sequence). TCRdb keeps only in-frame clones here, not all; method: immunoSEQ multiplex PCR. Altogether roughly 670,000 clones are present, approximately 90% being singletons, with the ten largest covering under 0.3%. The chain recombines TRBV6-6 with TRBJ1-5; D might be TRBD1 (5 bases). The sequence came from a woman younger than 35 with acute or convalescent COVID-19. Sequenced input: peripheral blood. CDR3 amino acids: CASSYGGGQPQHF. The CDR3 DNA reads TGTGCCAGCAGTTATGGGGGAGGGCAGCCCCAGCATTTT.